A single sample is the source of the 26 T cell receptor beta chains below, sequenced in a study of T cell repertoires in cytomegalovirus infection. MiXCR, run by TCRdb on the reads, gives a single entry per CDR3 protein. The table records about 400,000 distinct CDR3 sequences, about 35% of them present only once. Their antigen targets remain unknown. The source was cultured PBMCs, collected from culture after CMV antigen stimulation. Receptors originate from a human donor in good health (CMV status not recorded). Some clones in this sample may be carry-over from other donors' samples.

This clonotype has only a few counts. This chain uses TRBV27 with TRBJ2-3; either TRBD1 or TRBD2 may supply D (6 bases each). The CDR3 has 15 amino acids. Germline V gives CDR1 MNHEY, CDR2 SMNVEV (reference sequence). Trimming cost V 2 bases and J 4 bases, with 13 bases left between them. CDR3 DNA: TGTGCCAGCAGTTTAACCCCCGGGGGCCCAGATACGCAGTATTTT. Residues: CASSLTPGGPDTQYF.

This clonotype has more than one count but fewer than ten. V and J are TRBV4-1 and TRBJ2-5; 10 bases are shared with TRBD2. After removal of 3 bases from V and 2 bases from J, the junction contained 6 bases not matched to a gene. This CDR3 has 16 residues. Germline CDR1 reads MGHRA; CDR2 reads YSYEKL. This CDR3 reads CASSHRLAGLQETQYF. In DNA, the CDR3 is TGCGCCAGCAGCCACCGACTAGCGGGTCTACAAGAGACCCAGTACTTC.

In this sample, this clonotype turned up once. The CDR3 here is CASQGDGEQRLFF. The CDR3, as DNA: TGTGCCAGCCAGGGGGATGGGGAACAGCGGCTGTTTTTT. The gene calls are TRBV12-3 or TRBV12-4 and TRBJ1-4; 7 positions agree with TRBD1. Losses at the gene ends were 8 bases for V and 14 bases for J; bases not matched to a gene: 14. The CDR3 loop spans 13 amino acids.

The genes are TRBV5-4 and TRBJ2-1; 8 bases map to TRBD1. Germline assignment: CDR1 SGHNT and CDR2 YYREEE (reference sequence). This CDR3 has 18 amino acids. V lost 4 bases to trimming and J lost 9 bases; unmatched junction nucleotides: 21. The CDR3 sequence: CASSPRRGPGTGYVEQFF. Written as DNA, the CDR3 is TGTGCCAGCAGCCCCCGTCGAGGGCCAGGGACAGGCTACGTTGAGCAGTTCTTC.

This chain joins TRBV5-4 and TRBJ1-2; D perhaps matches TRBD1 (5 bases). The CDR3 contains 15 residues. CDR1 and CDR2 from the germline V gene are SGHNT and YYREEE (reference sequence). Trimming took off 3 bases at V and 2 bases at J, with 14 bases between the two ends. CDR3 sequence (DNA): TGTGCCAGCAGCTCCGGAGGGACGGGAAACTATGGCTACACCTTC. It yields the protein CASSSGGTGNYGYTF. The variable domain in full, with the rest retrieved from reference TRBV5-4 and TRBJ1-2, is ETGVTQSPTHLIKTRGQQVTLRCSSQSGHNTVSWYQQALGQGPQFIFQYYREEENGRGNFPPRFSGLQFPNYSSELNVNALELDDSALYLCASSSGGTGNYGYTFGSGTRLTVV.

The rearrangement joins TRBV13 to TRBJ1-2, with 11 bases matching TRBD1. The CDR3 is 14 amino acids. With V trimmed by 4 bases and J by 8 bases, 6 bases remained unmatched. Germline V gene lookup returns CDR1 PRHDT and CDR2 FYEKMQ (reference sequence). The DNA of the CDR3 is TGTGCCAGCAGCTCAATGGACAGGGGGCTAGGCTACACCTTC. As protein: CASSSMDRGLGYTF.

There are a few counts of this clonotype. The chain uses TRBV5-6 and TRBJ1-5, with unresolved D. The germline V gene encodes CDR1 SGHDT and CDR2 YYEEEE. The CDR3 loop spans 12 amino acids. V was shortened by 3 bases and J by 4 bases, with 5 bases between the two germline ends. CDR3 protein: CASSYINQPQHF. The CDR3, as DNA: TGTGCCAGCAGCTATATTAATCAGCCCCAGCATTTT.

V and J are TRBV4-1 and TRBJ1-1; the match to TRBD1 covers 9 bases. The CDR3 has 14 amino acids. The V and J ends lost 5 bases and 7 bases, in that order; junction bases with no gene match: 8. Germline CDR1 reads MGHRA; CDR2 reads YSYEKL. The CDR3 reads CASSTGQGSGEAFF. In DNA form, the CDR3 reads TGCGCCAGCAGCACGGGACAGGGAAGCGGTGAAGCTTTCTTT.

The chain is built from TRBV24-1 and TRBJ2-2; maybe TRBD1 (6 bases). The V gene lost 5 bases and the J gene lost 6 bases, with 15 bases spanning the gap. CDR1 and CDR2 (germline): KGHDR, SFDVKD. The CDR3 has 15 residues. CDR3 sequence: CATSVAGVGAGELFF. CDR3 nucleotide sequence: TGTGCCACCAGTGTAGCAGGGGTTGGTGCCGGGGAGCTGTTTTTT.

V gene TRBV7-2 combines with J gene TRBJ2-1; 11 bases agree with TRBD2. This CDR3 is 15 amino acids long. The trim removed 5 bases at V and 8 bases at J, leaving 8 bases unmatched. Germline CDR1 reads SGHTA; CDR2 reads FQGNSA. The CDR3 sequence: CASSQLAGEWYEQFF. For the CDR3, the DNA is TGTGCCAGCAGCCAACTAGCGGGAGAATGGTATGAGCAGTTCTTC. The whole variable domain, remainder taken from reference TRBV7-2 and TRBJ2-1, is GAGVSQSPSNKVTEKGKDVELRCDPISGHTALYWYRQSLGQGLEFLIYFQGNSAPDKSGLPSDRFSAERTGGSVSTLTIQRTQQEDSAVYLCASSQLAGEWYEQFFGPGTRLTVL.

The chain employs TRBV6-1 and TRBJ1-6, with D perhaps TRBD1 (6 bases). CDR3 length: 13 residues. Germline values: CDR1 MNHNS, CDR2 SASEGT. Trimming pared 10 bases from V and 5 bases from J, leaving 12 bases between. CDR3 nucleotide sequence: TGTGCCACCCTAACAGGGAATAATTCACCCCTCCACTTT. Protein: CATLTGNNSPLHF.

This chain uses TRBV4-2 with TRBJ2-4; 8 positions match TRBD1. V shed 0 bases and J 5 bases; nucleotides not matched to a gene: 9. The CDR3 is 17 amino acids. Germline loops: CDR1 LGHNA, CDR2 YNFKEQ. The CDR3 DNA reads as TGTGCCAGCAGCCAAGATGCGAGTAACAGGGGGGAAAACATTCAGTACTTC. This gives the protein CASSQDASNRGENIQYF.

The J gene is TRBJ1-1, the V gene TRBV4-1, with 7 bases that match TRBD1. There are 15 residues in the CDR3. Germline lookup yields CDR1 MGHRA and CDR2 YSYEKL. V shed 3 bases and J 1 base; nucleotides not matched to a gene: 5. The DNA of the CDR3 is TGCGCCAGCAGCCATAGCGGGACAGCGAACACTGAAGCTTTCTTT. Translated: CASSHSGTANTEAFF.

The CDR3 sequence is CSVEEDLGDTQYF. The CDR3 DNA follows: TGCAGCGTTGAAGAAGACTTAGGGGATACGCAGTATTTT. This chain joins TRBV29-1 and TRBJ2-3; D is undetermined. V lost 0 bases to trimming and J lost 6 bases, with 10 bases between them. Germline-derived CDR1 and CDR2 are SQVTM and ANQGSEA. This CDR3 spans 13 amino acids.

The chain employs TRBV2 and TRBJ1-5; D uncertain. Germline assignment: CDR1 SNHLY and CDR2 FYNNEI. This CDR3 comprises 13 residues. V lost 6 bases and J 11 bases, leaving 17 bases between the germline ends. CDR3 in amino acids: CASSLPTHGAQHF. The CDR3, as DNA: TGTGCCAGCAGCTTACCAACCCACGGGGCCCAGCATTTT.

In this sample, this clonotype turned up a few times. The CDR3 DNA is TGTGCCAGCAGTCCCAAGGGGAGATACACCGGGGAGCTGTTTTTT. Its translation: CASSPKGRYTGELFF. This chain uses TRBV7-2 with TRBJ2-2; D tentatively fits TRBD1 or TRBD2 (5 bases each). This CDR3 spans 15 amino acids. Per germline, CDR1 SGHTA and CDR2 FQGNSA. The V end lost 6 bases, the J end lost 3 bases, and 14 bases lay between the germline ends.

The V call is TRBV10-3, the J call TRBJ2-1; D is unresolved. Germline V CDR1 and CDR2: ENHRY, SYGVKD. The CDR3 is 11 residues long. Trimming pared 4 bases from V and 5 bases from J, leaving 3 bases between. The chain's CDR3 is CAISGDNEQFF. The CDR3 DNA follows: TGTGCCATCAGTGGAGACAATGAGCAGTTCTTC.

The chain is built from TRBV5-4 and TRBJ2-7, with 8 bases aligning to TRBD1. Losses at the gene ends were 0 bases for V and 4 bases for J; bases not matched to a gene: 6. The length of the CDR3 is 15 residues. The V gene's germline CDR1 is SGHNT and CDR2 YYREEE (reference sequence). CDR3 nucleotides: TGTGCCAGCAGCTTGGATTTTCAGGGGGCGTACGAGCAGTACTTC. Its protein is CASSLDFQGAYEQYF. The complete variable domain, with remaining parts taken from reference TRBV5-4 and TRBJ2-7, reads ETGVTQSPTHLIKTRGQQVTLRCSSQSGHNTVSWYQQALGQGPQFIFQYYREEENGRGNFPPRFSGLQFPNYSSELNVNALELDDSALYLCASSLDFQGAYEQYFGPGTRLTVT.

V and J are TRBV6-5 and TRBJ2-3, with TRBD2 identical over 7 bases. The CDR3 runs to 13 residues. Germline V lookup: CDR1 MNHEY, CDR2 SVGAGI. V gave up 0 bases and J gave up 11 bases; unmatched junction bases: 5. CDR3 loop: CASSYSRLAEQYF. CDR3 nucleotide sequence: TGTGCCAGCAGTTACTCTCGACTAGCTGAGCAGTATTTT.

This clonotype was seen repeatedly, ten times or more. The rearrangement uses TRBV7-6 and TRBJ2-1; 8 bases agree with TRBD2. Losses at the gene ends were 1 base for V and 5 bases for J; bases not matched to a gene: 7. Germline V gene data show CDR1 as SGHVS and CDR2 as FNYEAQ. This CDR3 comprises 16 residues. CDR3: CASSLGQGLADNEQFF. The CDR3, as DNA: TGTGCCAGCAGCTTAGGCCAAGGACTAGCCGACAATGAGCAGTTCTTC. The full variable domain, its missing parts supplied by reference TRBV7-6 and TRBJ2-1, is GAGVSQSPRYKVTKRGQDVALRCDPISGHVSLYWYRQALGQGPEFLTYFNYEAQQDKSGLPNDRFSAERPEGSISTLTIQRTEQRDSAMYRCASSLGQGLADNEQFFGPGTRLTVL.

This clonotype was counted once. The chain carries TRBV7-2 and TRBJ1-6, with D uncertain. Per the germline V gene, CDR1 is SGHTA and CDR2 is FQGNSA. V lost 2 bases to trimming and J lost 8 bases, with 13 bases between them. The CDR3 extends over 15 amino acids. CDR3 bases: TGTGCCAGCAGCTTAAGCCCGGGGTTGGATTCACCCCTCCACTTT. It yields the protein CASSLSPGLDSPLHF.

The sample holds a few counts of this clonotype. CDR3 in amino acids: CASSQEGRGLAGVDTQYF. The CDR3, as DNA: TGCGCCAGCAGCCAAGAAGGGAGAGGACTAGCGGGAGTCGATACGCAGTATTTT. The V gene is TRBV4-3, the J gene TRBJ2-3, with 13 bases lining up with TRBD2. Looked up from germline, CDR1 is LGHNA and CDR2 is YSLEER. J lost 6 bases, V lost 0 bases, and 9 bases had no gene match. This CDR3 spans 18 amino acids.

The sample holds a few counts of this clonotype. J is TRBJ2-1 and V is TRBV24-1; 7 nucleotides align to TRBD1. Germline CDR1 and CDR2: KGHDR and SFDVKD. Trimming removed 6 bases from V and 5 bases from J; junction bases left unmatched: 9. The CDR3 is made up of 15 amino acids. CDR3 residues: CATSPTGALDNEQFF. The CDR3 coding sequence is TGTGCCACCAGTCCAACAGGGGCCCTGGACAATGAGCAGTTCTTC.

The chain employs TRBV7-2 and TRBJ2-5, with TRBD2 identical over 8 bases. The CDR3 length is 14 residues. V was clipped by 9 bases and J by 5 bases; unmatched bases: 11. CDR1 and CDR2 from the germline V gene are SGHTA and FQGNSA. The CDR3: CASNIGGAQETQYF. The DNA for the CDR3 is TGTGCCAGTAACATCGGGGGGGCGCAGGAGACCCAGTACTTC.

This clonotype was seen a few times. The J gene is TRBJ2-5, the V gene TRBV7-2, with 13 bases matching TRBD2. V shed 5 bases and J 5 bases; nucleotides not matched to a gene: 8. There are 16 residues in the CDR3. Per the germline V gene, CDR1 is SGHTA and CDR2 is FQGNSA. The CDR3 nucleotides read TGTGCCAGCAGCCAAGGGACTAGCGGGATTAGGGAGACCCAGTACTTC. It specifies CASSQGTSGIRETQYF.

This rearrangement joins TRBV19 to TRBJ2-3; 11 nucleotides line up with TRBD1. This CDR3 spans 16 amino acids. From germline, CDR1 is LNHDA and CDR2 SQIVND (reference sequence). Trimming at V came to 4 bases and at J to 1 base, leaving 4 bases not matched to a gene. The CDR3 reads CASSTGTGGGTDTQYF. CDR3 DNA: TGTGCCAGTAGTACCGGGACAGGGGGGGGCACAGATACGCAGTATTTT.